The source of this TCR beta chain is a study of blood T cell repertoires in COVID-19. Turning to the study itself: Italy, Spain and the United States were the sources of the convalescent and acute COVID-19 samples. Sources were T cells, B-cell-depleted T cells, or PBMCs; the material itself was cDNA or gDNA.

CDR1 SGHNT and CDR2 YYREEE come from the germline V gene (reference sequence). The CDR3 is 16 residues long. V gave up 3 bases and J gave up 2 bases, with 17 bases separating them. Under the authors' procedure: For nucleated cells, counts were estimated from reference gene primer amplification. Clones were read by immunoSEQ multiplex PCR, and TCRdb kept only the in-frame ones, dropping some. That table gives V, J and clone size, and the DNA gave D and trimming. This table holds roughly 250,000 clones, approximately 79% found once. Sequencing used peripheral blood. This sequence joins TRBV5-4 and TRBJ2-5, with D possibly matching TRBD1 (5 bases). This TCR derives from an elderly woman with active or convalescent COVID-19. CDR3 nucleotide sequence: TGTGCCAGCAGCTCTGTCGTTGGGGCGACACAAGAGACCCAGTACTTC. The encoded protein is CASSSVVGATQETQYF. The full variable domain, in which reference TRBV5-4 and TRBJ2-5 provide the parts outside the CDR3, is ETGVTQSPTHLIKTRGQQVTLRCSSQSGHNTVSWYQQALGQGPQFIFQYYREEENGRGNFPPRFSGLQFPNYSSELNVNALELDDSALYLCASSSVVGATQETQYFGPGTRLLVL.